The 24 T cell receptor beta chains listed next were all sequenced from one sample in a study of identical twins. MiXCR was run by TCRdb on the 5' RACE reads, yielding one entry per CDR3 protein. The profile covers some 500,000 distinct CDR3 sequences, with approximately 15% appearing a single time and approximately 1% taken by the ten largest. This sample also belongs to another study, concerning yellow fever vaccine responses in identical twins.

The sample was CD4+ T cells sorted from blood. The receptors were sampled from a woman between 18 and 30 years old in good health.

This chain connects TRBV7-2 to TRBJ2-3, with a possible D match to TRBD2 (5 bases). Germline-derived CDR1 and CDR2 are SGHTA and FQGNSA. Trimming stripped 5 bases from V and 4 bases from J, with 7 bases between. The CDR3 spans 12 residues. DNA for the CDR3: TGTGCCAGCAGCCGCGGGCCAGATACGCAGTATTTT. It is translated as CASSRGPDTQYF. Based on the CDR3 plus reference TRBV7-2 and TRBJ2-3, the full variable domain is GAGVSQSPSNKVTEKGKDVELRCDPISGHTALYWYRQSLGQGLEFLIYFQGNSAPDKSGLPSDRFSAERTGGSVSTLTIQRTQQEDSAVYLCASSRGPDTQYFGPGTRLTVL.

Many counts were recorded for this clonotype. DNA of the CDR3: TGTGCCAGCAGTTTCGGGTCGGGGGCGATCCAAGAGACCCAGTACTTC. Protein sequence: CASSFGSGAIQETQYF. The chain employs TRBV12-3 or TRBV12-4 and TRBJ2-5; D could derive from TRBD1 or TRBD2 (6 bases each). V lost 3 bases and J lost 1, with 15 bases in between. CDR3 length: 16 amino acids.

As DNA, the CDR3 is TGTGCCAGCAGCCGACGCCGGGTCCCGAACACCGGGGAGCTGTTTTTT. Its translation: CASSRRRVPNTGELFF. The rearrangement joins TRBV7-2 to TRBJ2-2, with no clear D. Germline V lookup: CDR1 SGHTA, CDR2 FQGNSA. V was pared by 5 bases and J by 0 bases, with 13 bases between. The CDR3 loop spans 16 amino acids. Filled out from reference TRBV7-2 and TRBJ2-2, the complete variable domain reads GAGVSQSPSNKVTEKGKDVELRCDPISGHTALYWYRQSLGQGLEFLIYFQGNSAPDKSGLPSDRFSAERTGGSVSTLTIQRTQQEDSAVYLCASSRRRVPNTGELFFGEGSRLTVL.

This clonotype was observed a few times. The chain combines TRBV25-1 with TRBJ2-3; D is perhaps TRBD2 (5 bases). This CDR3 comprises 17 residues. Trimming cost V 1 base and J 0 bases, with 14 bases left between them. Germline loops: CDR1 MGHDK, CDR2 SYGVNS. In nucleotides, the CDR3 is TGTGCCAGCAGTGAATTCCCGGGCGGGCTGAGCACAGATACGCAGTATTTT. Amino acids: CASSEFPGGLSTDTQYF.

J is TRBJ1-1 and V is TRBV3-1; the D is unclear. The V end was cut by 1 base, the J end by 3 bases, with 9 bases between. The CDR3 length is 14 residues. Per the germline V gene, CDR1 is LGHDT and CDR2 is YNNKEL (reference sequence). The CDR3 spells CASSQAGRDTEAFF. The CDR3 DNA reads TGTGCCAGCAGCCAAGCCGGGAGGGACACTGAAGCTTTCTTT.

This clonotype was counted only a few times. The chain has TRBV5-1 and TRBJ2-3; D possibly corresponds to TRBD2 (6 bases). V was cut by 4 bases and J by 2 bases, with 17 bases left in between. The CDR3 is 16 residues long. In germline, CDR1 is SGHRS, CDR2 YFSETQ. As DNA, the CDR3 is TGCGCCAGCAGCGCTGGAGGGCAGCCCCACACAGATACGCAGTATTTT. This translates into CASSAGGQPHTDTQYF.

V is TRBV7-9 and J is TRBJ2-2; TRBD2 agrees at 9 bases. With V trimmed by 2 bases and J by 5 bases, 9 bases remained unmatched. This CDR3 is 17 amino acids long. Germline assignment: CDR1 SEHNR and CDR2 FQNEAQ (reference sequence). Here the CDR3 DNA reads TGTGCCAGCAGCTTAAGCCTAGCGGGACGCTTGACCGGGGAGCTGTTTTTT. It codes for CASSLSLAGRLTGELFF.

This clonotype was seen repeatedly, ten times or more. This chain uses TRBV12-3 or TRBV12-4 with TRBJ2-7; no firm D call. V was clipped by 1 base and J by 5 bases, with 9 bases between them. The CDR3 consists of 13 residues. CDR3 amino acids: CASSLEGVNEQYF. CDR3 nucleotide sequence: TGTGCCAGCAGTTTAGAAGGAGTGAACGAGCAGTACTTC.

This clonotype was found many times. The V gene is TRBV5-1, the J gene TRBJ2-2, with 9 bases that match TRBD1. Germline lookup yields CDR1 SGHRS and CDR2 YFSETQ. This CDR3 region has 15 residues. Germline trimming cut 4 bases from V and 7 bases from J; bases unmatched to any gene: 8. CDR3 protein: CASSQKPGQGGELFF. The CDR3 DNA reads TGCGCCAGCAGCCAAAAGCCGGGACAGGGCGGGGAGCTGTTTTTT.

The CDR3 is CASSYTRGVGANVLTF. Written as DNA, the CDR3 is TGTGCCAGCAGTTACACCAGGGGGGTAGGGGCCAACGTCCTGACTTTC. The V call is TRBV6-5, the J call TRBJ2-6; perhaps TRBD1 as D (7 bases). Germline CDR1 MNHEY, CDR2 SVGAGI. Trimming stripped 2 bases from V and 4 bases from J, with 12 bases between. The length of the CDR3 is 16 residues.

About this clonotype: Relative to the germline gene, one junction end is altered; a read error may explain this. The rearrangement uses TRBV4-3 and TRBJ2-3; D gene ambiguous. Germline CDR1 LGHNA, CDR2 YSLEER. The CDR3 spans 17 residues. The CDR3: CASSQDSGLQFTDTLYF. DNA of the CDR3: TGCGCCAGCAGCCAAGATTCGGGTCTGCAGTTCACAGATACGCTGTATTTT.

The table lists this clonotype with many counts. The CDR3 DNA sequence: TGCGCCAGCAGCTTGGTTACTAGCCCCAATGAGCAGTTCTTC. This sequence encodes CASSLVTSPNEQFF. This chain joins TRBV5-1 and TRBJ2-1; perhaps TRBD2 as D (6 bases). CDR1 and CDR2 from the germline V gene are SGHRS and YFSETQ. V was trimmed by 0 bases and J by 6 bases, leaving 10 bases between them. CDR3 length: 14 amino acids.

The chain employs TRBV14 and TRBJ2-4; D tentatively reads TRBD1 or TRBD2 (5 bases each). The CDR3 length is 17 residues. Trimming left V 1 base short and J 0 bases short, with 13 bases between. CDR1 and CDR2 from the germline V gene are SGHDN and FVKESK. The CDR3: CASSQGGLGLAKNIQYF. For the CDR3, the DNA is TGTGCCAGCAGCCAAGGGGGGTTAGGACTAGCCAAAAACATTCAGTACTTC.

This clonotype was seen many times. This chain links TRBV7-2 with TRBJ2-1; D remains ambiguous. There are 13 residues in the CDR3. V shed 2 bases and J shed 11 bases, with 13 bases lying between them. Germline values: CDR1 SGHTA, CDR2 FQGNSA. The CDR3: CASSLNPKEKQFF. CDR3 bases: TGTGCCAGCAGCTTAAACCCCAAGGAGAAGCAGTTCTTC.

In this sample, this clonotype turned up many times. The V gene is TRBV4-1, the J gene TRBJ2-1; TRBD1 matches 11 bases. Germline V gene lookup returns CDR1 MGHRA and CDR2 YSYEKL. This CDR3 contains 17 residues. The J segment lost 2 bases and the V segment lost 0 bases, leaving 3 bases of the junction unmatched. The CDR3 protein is CASSQDMGQGAYNEQFF. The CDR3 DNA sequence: TGCGCCAGCAGCCAAGACATGGGACAGGGGGCCTACAATGAGCAGTTCTTC.

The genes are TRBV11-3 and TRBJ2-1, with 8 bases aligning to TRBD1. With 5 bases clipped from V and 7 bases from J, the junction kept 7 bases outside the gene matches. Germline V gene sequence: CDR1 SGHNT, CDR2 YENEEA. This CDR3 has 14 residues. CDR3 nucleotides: TGTGCCAGCAGCGCACAGGGGGTATTAAATGAGCAGTTCTTC. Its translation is CASSAQGVLNEQFF.

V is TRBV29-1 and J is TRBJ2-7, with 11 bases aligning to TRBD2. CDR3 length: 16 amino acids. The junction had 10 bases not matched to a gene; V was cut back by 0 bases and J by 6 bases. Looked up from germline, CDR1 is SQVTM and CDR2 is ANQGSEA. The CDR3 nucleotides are TGCAGCGTTGAAGATCGAGGTCTAGCGGGGGGCCGCGAGCAGTACTTC. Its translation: CSVEDRGLAGGREQYF.

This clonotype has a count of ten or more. DNA of the CDR3: TGTGCCAGCAGCTCGGACTGGACCGGGCAGTTCTTC. This encodes CASSSDWTGQFF. V gene TRBV12-3 or TRBV12-4 combines with J gene TRBJ2-1; possibly TRBD2 for D (5 bases). This CDR3 has 12 residues. V lost 6 bases, J lost 12 bases, and 15 bases lay in between.

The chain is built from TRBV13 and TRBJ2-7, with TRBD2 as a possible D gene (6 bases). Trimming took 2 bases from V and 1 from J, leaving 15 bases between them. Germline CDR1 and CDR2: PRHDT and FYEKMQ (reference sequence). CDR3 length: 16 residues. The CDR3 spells CASSLYNGRGSYEQYF. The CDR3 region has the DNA TGTGCCAGCAGCTTATACAACGGGCGGGGTTCCTACGAGCAGTACTTC.

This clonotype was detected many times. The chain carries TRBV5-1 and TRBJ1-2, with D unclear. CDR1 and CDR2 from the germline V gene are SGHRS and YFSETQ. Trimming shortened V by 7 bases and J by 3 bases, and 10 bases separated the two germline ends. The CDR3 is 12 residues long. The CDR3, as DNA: TGCGCCAGCCAGGACGGATACTATGGCTACACCTTC. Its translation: CASQDGYYGYTF.

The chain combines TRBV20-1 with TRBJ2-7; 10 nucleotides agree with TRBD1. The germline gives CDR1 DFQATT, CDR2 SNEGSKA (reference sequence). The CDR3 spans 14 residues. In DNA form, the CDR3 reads TGCAGCGTTAGAAGGACAGGGGGTTCCTACGAGCAGTACTTC. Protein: CSVRRTGGSYEQYF.

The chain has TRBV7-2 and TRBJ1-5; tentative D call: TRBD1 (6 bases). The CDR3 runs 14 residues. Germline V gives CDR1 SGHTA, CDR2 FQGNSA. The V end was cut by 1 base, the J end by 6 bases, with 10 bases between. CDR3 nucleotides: TGTGCCAGCAGCTTAGGCCCGGGGGCTCAGCCCCAGCATTTT. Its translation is CASSLGPGAQPQHF.

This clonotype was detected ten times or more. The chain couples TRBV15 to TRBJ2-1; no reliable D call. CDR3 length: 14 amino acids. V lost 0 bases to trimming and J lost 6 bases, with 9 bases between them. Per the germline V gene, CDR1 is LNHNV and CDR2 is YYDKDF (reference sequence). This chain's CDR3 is CATSREIGRNEQFF. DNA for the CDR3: TGTGCCACCAGCAGAGAAATCGGACGCAATGAGCAGTTCTTC.

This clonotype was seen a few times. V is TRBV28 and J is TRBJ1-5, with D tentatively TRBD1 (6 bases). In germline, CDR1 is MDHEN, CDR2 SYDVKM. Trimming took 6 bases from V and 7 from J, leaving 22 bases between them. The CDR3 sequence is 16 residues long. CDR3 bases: TGTGCCAGCAGGCGGCGGGGGATTCCAGGGGACCAGCCCCAGCATTTT. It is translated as CASRRRGIPGDQPQHF.